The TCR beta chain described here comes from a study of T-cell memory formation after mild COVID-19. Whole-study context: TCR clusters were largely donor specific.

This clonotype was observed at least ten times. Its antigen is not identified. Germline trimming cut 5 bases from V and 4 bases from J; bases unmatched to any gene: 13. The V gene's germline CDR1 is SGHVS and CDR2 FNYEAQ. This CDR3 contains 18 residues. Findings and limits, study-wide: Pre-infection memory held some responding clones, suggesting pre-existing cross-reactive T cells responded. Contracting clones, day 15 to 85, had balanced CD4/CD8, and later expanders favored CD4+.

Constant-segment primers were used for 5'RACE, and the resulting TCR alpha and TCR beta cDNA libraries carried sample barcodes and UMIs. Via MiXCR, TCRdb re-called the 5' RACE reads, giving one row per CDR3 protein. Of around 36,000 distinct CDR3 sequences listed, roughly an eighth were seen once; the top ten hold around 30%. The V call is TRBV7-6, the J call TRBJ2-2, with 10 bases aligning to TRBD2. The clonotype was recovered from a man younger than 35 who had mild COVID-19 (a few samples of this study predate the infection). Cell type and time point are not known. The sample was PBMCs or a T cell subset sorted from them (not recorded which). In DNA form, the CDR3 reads TGTGCCAGCAGCCTGGACCCCTGGGCTAGCGGGGGCACCGGGGAGCTGTTTTTT. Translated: CASSLDPWASGGTGELFF. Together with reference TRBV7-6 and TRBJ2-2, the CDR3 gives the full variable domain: GAGVSQSPRYKVTKRGQDVALRCDPISGHVSLYWYRQALGQGPEFLTYFNYEAQQDKSGLPNDRFSAERPEGSISTLTIQRTEQRDSAMYRCASSLDPWASGGTGELFFGEGSRLTVL.